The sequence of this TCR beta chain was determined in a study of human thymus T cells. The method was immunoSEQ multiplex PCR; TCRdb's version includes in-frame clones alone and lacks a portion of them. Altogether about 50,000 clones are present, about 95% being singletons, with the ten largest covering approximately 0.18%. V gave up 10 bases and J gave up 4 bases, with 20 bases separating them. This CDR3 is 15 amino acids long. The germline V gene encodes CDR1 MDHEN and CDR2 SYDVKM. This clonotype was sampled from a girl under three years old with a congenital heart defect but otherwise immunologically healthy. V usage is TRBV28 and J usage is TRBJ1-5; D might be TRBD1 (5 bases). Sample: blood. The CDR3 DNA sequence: TGTGCCACCCTCTCGGGGGGTAAAGGAAATCAGCCCCAGCATTTT. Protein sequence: CATLSGGKGNQPQHF.